This T cell receptor beta chain appears in the sequencing data of a study of CXCR3-negative and CXCR3-positive naive CD8 T cells. Study-level results: The study found comparably high diversity in both naive subsets and much lower diversity in memory CD8+ cells. Naive CXCR3-positive and CXCR3-negative cells shared TRBV-TRBJ usage; memory cells diverged.

All TRB cDNA libraries came from 5' RACE performed with UMI labels. TCRdb reprocessed the 5' RACE reads and keeps a single row for each CDR3 protein, giving no DNA. Its table records some 130,000 distinct CDR3 sequences. Germline V gene data show CDR1 as MGHDK and CDR2 as SYGVNS. CDR3 length: 15 amino acids. Naive CD8+ T cells showed a CD45RO-CCR7+CD27+CD95- phenotype. Comment on this clonotype: The antigen remains unidentified.

V gene TRBV25-1 combines with J gene TRBJ2-1; checking the TCRdb D call of TRBD2 is not possible without DNA. The specimen was naive CXCR3- CD8+ T cells from blood. This sample's subset: CD45RO-CCR7+CD27+CD95- naive CD8+ T cells lacking CXCR3 (TNR3-). The TCR sequence derives from a human donor in good health. Some clones in this sample may be carry-over from other donors' samples. The chain's CDR3 is CASSEITSGGNEQFF.